The 14 T cell receptor beta chains listed next were all sequenced from one sample in a study of blood T cell repertoires in COVID-19. The data were produced by immunoSEQ multiplex PCR, yet TCRdb's version contains in-frame clones alone and is incomplete. The sample yields about 300,000 clones, less than 85% seen once. Sequencing was done on a sample of peripheral blood. Receptor source: a human donor with COVID-19, enrolled during active disease. The donor label of this sample is uncertain.

The chain employs TRBV7-2 and TRBJ2-3; 10 nucleotides agree with TRBD2. The junction had 6 bases not matched to a gene; V was cut back by 5 bases and J by 4 bases. The germline V gene has CDR1 SGHTA and CDR2 FQGNSA. CDR3 length: 15 amino acids. CDR3 DNA sequence: TGTGCCAGCAGCCCCCTAGCGGGAGATTCAGATACGCAGTATTTT. Translating it yields CASSPLAGDSDTQYF.

The chain uses TRBV28 and TRBJ1-1; D not resolved. The V gene lost 11 bases and the J gene lost 3 bases, with 13 bases spanning the gap. This CDR3 is 12 amino acids long. Germline CDR1 and CDR2: MDHEN and SYDVKM. CDR3 DNA sequence: TGTGCCGCTTGGAGAGATGACACTGAAGCTTTCTTT. Amino acid sequence: CAAWRDDTEAFF. Using reference TRBV28 and TRBJ1-1 for the parts outside the CDR3, the full variable domain is DVKVTQSSRYLVKRTGEKVFLECVQDMDHENMFWYRQDPGLGLRLIYFSYDVKMKEKGDIPEGYSVSREKKERFSLILESASTNQTSMYLCAAWRDDTEAFFGQGTRLTVV.

This clone was seen a single time. The V and J genes are TRBV7-9 and TRBJ2-7, with a possible D match to TRBD1 (6 bases). CDR1 and CDR2 (germline): SEHNR, FQNEAQ (reference sequence). This CDR3 is 14 amino acids long. Trimming left V 5 bases short and J 4 bases short, with 15 bases between. The chain's CDR3 is CASSPGDTSYEQYF. The CDR3 region has the DNA TGTGCCAGCAGCCCTGGGGACACCAGTTACGAGCAGTACTTC.

This chain joins TRBV5-4 and TRBJ2-5, with TRBD1 identical over 7 bases. This CDR3 is built from 14 residues. Germline-derived CDR1 and CDR2 are SGHNT and YYREEE (reference sequence). After removal of 4 bases from V and 5 bases from J, the junction contained 8 bases not matched to a gene. The CDR3 region has the DNA TGTGCCAGCAGCATGGGACAGTCCCAGGAGACCCAGTACTTC. It specifies CASSMGQSQETQYF.

The V gene is TRBV19, the J gene TRBJ1-1, with TRBD1 identical over 10 bases. The trim removed 6 bases at V and 7 bases at J, leaving 8 bases unmatched. Per the germline V gene, CDR1 is LNHDA and CDR2 is SQIVND (reference sequence). The CDR3 sequence is 14 residues long. The DNA of the CDR3 is TGTGCCAGTAGCCATGACAGGGGGCGCAGTGAAGCTTTCTTT. Translation gives CASSHDRGRSEAFF.

This clone has just a few counts. CDR3 DNA: TGTGCCAGCAGCTTGGAACGGAGGAACACTGAAGCTTTCTTT. This sequence encodes CASSLERRNTEAFF. The V gene is TRBV5-6, the J gene TRBJ1-1; no clear D. Per germline, CDR1 SGHDT and CDR2 YYEEEE. CDR3 length equals 14 residues. Trimming pared 0 bases from V and 1 base from J, leaving 7 bases between. Filled out from reference TRBV5-6 and TRBJ1-1, the complete variable domain reads DAGVTQSPTHLIKTRGQQVTLRCSPKSGHDTVSWYQQALGQGPQFIFQYYEEEERQRGNFPDRFSGHQFPNYSSELNVNALLLGDSALYLCASSLERRNTEAFFGQGTRLTVV.

The V call is TRBV29-1, the J call TRBJ1-3; a possible D gene is TRBD1 (6 bases). With 7 bases removed from V and 0 bases from J, the gap between germline ends came to 13 bases. Germline-derived CDR1 and CDR2 are SQVTM and ANQGSEA. The length of the CDR3 is 14 residues. CDR3 bases: TGCAGCGCCTACGACAGGTCCTCTGGAAACACCATATATTTT. Translation: CSAYDRSSGNTIYF. The whole variable domain, filled in from reference TRBV29-1 and TRBJ1-3, reads SAVISQKPSRDICQRGTSLTIQCQVDSQVTMMFWYRQQPGQSLTLIATANQGSEATYESGFVIDKFPISRPNLTFSTLTVSNMSPEDSSIYLCSAYDRSSGNTIYFGEGSWLTVV.

This sequence joins TRBV5-1 and TRBJ1-6; D ambiguous. The V gene lost 0 bases and the J gene lost 2 bases, with 9 bases spanning the gap. Germline assignment: CDR1 SGHRS and CDR2 YFSETQ. The CDR3 contains 16 residues. The CDR3: CASSLGRIPYNSPLHF. CDR3 nucleotides: TGCGCCAGCAGCTTGGGCAGGATTCCCTATAATTCACCCCTCCACTTT.

This clone was recorded once. J is TRBJ1-5 and V is TRBV6-5; TRBD1 aligns across 8 bases. There are 15 residues in the CDR3. The V segment lost 5 bases and the J segment 4 bases; nucleotides outside the gene matches: 7. CDR1 MNHEY and CDR2 SVGAGI come from the germline V gene. The CDR3 loop reads CASSISGQGNQPQHF. Here the CDR3 DNA reads TGTGCCAGCAGTATTTCCGGACAGGGTAATCAGCCCCAGCATTTT.

The CDR3 sequence: CAISDPWSGTSGSNEQFF. CDR3 coding DNA: TGTGCCATCAGCGATCCTTGGTCTGGGACTAGCGGGAGCAATGAGCAGTTCTTC. The chain recombines TRBV10-3 with TRBJ2-1; 14 nucleotides line up with TRBD2. Germline trimming cut 6 bases from V and 6 bases from J; bases unmatched to any gene: 13. The V gene's germline CDR1 is ENHRY and CDR2 SYGVKD. The CDR3 loop spans 18 amino acids.

This chain joins TRBV7-8 and TRBJ1-5, with 8 bases lining up with TRBD1. The CDR3 is 16 residues long. The V gene's germline CDR1 is SGHVS and CDR2 FQNEAQ. The V segment lost 5 bases and the J segment 1 base; nucleotides outside the gene matches: 7. The CDR3 sequence is CASSTGQGASNQPQHF. CDR3 bases: TGTGCCAGCAGCACCGGACAGGGCGCAAGCAATCAGCCCCAGCATTTT. Full variable domain (remainder filled in from reference TRBV7-8 and TRBJ1-5): GAGVSQSPRYKVAKRGQDVALRCDPISGHVSLFWYQQALGQGPEFLTYFQNEAQLDKSGLPSDRFFAERPEGSVSTLKIQRTQQEDSAVYLCASSTGQGASNQPQHFGDGTRLSIL.

The V and J genes are TRBV10-3 and TRBJ2-7; TRBD1 matches at 7 bases. The trim removed 2 bases at V and 1 base at J, leaving 8 bases unmatched. CDR1 ENHRY and CDR2 SYGVKD come from the germline V gene. The CDR3 extends over 16 amino acids. The CDR3 region is CAISEMTGRNSYEQYF. The CDR3 DNA reads as TGTGCCATCAGTGAGATGACAGGGCGTAATTCCTACGAGCAGTACTTC.

This clone was counted a few times. The chain combines TRBV19 with TRBJ1-6; D is possibly TRBD1 (6 bases). Germline V lookup: CDR1 LNHDA, CDR2 SQIVND (reference sequence). The CDR3 contains 16 residues. Deletions cut 6 bases from V and 5 bases from J, with 17 bases between. CDR3 sequence (DNA): TGTGCCAGTAGGACAGGTTTGAGGACCAATAATTCACCCCTCCACTTT. This codes for CASRTGLRTNNSPLHF.

The J gene is TRBJ1-4, the V gene TRBV19; D unclear. CDR1 is LNHDA, CDR2 SQIVND, per germline (reference sequence). The CDR3 sequence is 13 residues long. The ends were cut back, 7 bases at V and 3 bases at J, with 9 bases in the middle. The DNA for the CDR3 is TGTGCCAGTACGGGATCAGCTAATGAAAAACTGTTTTTT. Amino acids: CASTGSANEKLFF.